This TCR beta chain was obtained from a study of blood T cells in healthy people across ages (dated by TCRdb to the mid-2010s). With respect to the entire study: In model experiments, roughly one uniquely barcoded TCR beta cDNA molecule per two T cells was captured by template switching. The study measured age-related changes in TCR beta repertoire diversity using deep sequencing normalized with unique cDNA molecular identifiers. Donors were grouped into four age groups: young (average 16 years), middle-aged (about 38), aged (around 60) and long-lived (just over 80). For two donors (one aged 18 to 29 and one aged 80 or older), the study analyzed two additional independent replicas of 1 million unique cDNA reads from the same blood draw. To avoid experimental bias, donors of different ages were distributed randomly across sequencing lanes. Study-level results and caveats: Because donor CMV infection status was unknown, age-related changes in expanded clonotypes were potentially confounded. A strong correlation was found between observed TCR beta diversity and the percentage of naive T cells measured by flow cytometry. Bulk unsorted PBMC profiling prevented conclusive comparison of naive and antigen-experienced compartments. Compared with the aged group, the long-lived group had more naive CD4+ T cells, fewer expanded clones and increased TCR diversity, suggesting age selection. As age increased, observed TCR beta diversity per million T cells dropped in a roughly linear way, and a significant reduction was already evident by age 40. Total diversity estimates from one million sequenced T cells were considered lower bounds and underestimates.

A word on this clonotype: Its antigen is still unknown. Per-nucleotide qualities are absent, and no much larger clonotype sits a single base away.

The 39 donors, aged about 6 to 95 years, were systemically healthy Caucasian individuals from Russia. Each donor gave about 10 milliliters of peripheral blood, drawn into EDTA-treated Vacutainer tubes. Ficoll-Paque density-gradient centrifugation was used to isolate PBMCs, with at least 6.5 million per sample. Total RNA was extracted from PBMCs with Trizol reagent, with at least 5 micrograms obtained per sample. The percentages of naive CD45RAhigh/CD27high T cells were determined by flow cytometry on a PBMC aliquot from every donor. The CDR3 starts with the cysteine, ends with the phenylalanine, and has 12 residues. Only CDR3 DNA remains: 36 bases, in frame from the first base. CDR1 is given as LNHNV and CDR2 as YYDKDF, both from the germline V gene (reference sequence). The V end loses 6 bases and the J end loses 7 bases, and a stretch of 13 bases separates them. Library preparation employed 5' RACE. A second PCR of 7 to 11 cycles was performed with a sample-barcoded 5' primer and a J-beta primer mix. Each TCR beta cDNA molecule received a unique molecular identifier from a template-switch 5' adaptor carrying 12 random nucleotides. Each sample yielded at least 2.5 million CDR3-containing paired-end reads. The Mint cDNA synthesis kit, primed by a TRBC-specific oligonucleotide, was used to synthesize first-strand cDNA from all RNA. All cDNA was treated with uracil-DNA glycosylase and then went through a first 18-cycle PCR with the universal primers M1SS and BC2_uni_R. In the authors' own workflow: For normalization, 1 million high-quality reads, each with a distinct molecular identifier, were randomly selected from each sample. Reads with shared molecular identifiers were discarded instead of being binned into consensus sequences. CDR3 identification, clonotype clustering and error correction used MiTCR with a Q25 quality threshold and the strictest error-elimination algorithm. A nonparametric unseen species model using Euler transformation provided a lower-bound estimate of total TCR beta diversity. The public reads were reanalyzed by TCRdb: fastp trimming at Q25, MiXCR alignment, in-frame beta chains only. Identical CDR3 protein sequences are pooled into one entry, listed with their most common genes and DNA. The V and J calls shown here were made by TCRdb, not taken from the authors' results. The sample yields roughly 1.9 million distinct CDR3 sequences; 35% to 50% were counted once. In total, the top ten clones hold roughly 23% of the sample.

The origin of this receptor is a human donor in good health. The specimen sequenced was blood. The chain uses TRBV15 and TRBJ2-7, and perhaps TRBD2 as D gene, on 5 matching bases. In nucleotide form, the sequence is TGTGCCACCAGTCCGGGGTTTCGGGAGCAGTACTTC. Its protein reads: CATSPGFREQYF.